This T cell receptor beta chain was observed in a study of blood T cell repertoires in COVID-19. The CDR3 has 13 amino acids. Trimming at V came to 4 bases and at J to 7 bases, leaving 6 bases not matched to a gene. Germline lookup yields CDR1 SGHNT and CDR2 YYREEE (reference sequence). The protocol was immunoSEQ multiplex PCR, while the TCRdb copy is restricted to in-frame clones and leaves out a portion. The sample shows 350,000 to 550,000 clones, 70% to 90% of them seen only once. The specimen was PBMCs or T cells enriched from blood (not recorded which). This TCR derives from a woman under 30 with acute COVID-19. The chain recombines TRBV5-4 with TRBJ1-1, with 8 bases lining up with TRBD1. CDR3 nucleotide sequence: TGTGCCAGCAGCGCGGGACAGGTGGTTGAAGCTTTCTTT. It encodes CASSAGQVVEAFF.